One sample yielded the 10 T cell receptor beta chains listed below, sequenced in a study of neurological immune-mediated disorders. TCRdb called the 5' RACE reads again in MiXCR, with one record for every CDR3 protein. The sample has 54,000 or so distinct CDR3 sequences, under 4.5% seen once. Sequencing was done on a sample of PBMCs. The source of these receptors is a woman aged 25-40 years with multiple sclerosis.

This clonotype occurred many times. This chain connects TRBV6-4 to TRBJ2-2, with 7 bases that match TRBD1. Germline lookup yields CDR1 MRHNA and CDR2 SNTAGT. Unmatched junction bases numbered 7, after V lost 6 bases and J lost 6 bases. This CDR3 region has 14 residues. The CDR3, as DNA: TGTGCCAGCAGCCCTGACAGGGCGGCCGGGGAGCTGTTTTTT. Translated: CASSPDRAAGELFF.

At least ten counts were recorded for this clonotype. The chain combines TRBV27 with TRBJ2-5; a possible D gene is TRBD1 (7 bases). The CDR3 has 14 residues. Trimming shortened V by 8 bases and J by 3 bases, and 16 bases separated the two germline ends. CDR1 and CDR2 from the germline V gene are MNHEY and SMNVEV (reference sequence). CDR3 loop: CASAPGGYEETQYF. DNA for the CDR3: TGTGCCAGCGCCCCAGGGGGGTACGAAGAGACCCAGTACTTC.

This clonotype was seen many times. The chain recombines TRBV21-1 with TRBJ2-1; TRBD2, as called in the table, went unchecked against the DNA. TRBV21-1 is labeled a pseudogene. This CDR3 is 17 amino acids long. CDR3 in amino acids: CASSKTGTSVRDAEQFF. The DNA of the CDR3 is TGTGCCAGCAGCAAAACAGGGACTAGCGTGAGGGATGCTGAGCAGTTCTTC.

In this sample, this clonotype turned up many times. The V gene is TRBV20-1, the J gene TRBJ2-5, with D possibly matching TRBD2 (5 bases). Germline V gene data show CDR1 as DFQATT and CDR2 as SNEGSKA (reference sequence). The CDR3 loop spans 14 amino acids. The germline V and J ends were trimmed by 5 bases and 2 bases, with 15 bases remaining between them. CDR3 residues: CSAQERARQETQYF. The CDR3 region has the DNA TGCAGTGCTCAGGAGAGGGCGAGGCAAGAGACCCAGTACTTC.

The chain employs TRBV10-1 and TRBJ1-1, with D possibly being TRBD1 (5 bases). Germline CDR1 and CDR2: WNHNN and SYGVQD (reference sequence). The V end lost 3 bases, the J end lost 2 bases, and 10 bases lay between the germline ends. The CDR3 totals 14 residues. CDR3 sequence: CASSEKGRNTEAFF. In nucleotides, the CDR3 is TGCGCCAGCAGTGAAAAGGGGAGAAACACTGAAGCTTTCTTT.

This clonotype was recorded many times. This chain connects TRBV11-3 to TRBJ2-1; TRBD1 is a possible D gene (6 bases). Germline V CDR1 and CDR2: SGHNT, YENEEA. Trimming left V 4 bases short and J 8 bases short, with 18 bases between. The CDR3 contains 15 residues. The CDR3 here is CASSSPRGRSHEQFF. The CDR3 DNA is TGTGCCAGCAGCTCCCCAAGGGGGAGAAGTCATGAGCAGTTCTTC.

The chain combines TRBV5-1 with TRBJ2-2; D is unclear. The CDR3 length is 15 residues. Germline V gene data show CDR1 as SGHRS and CDR2 as YFSETQ. Between the trimmed V and J ends, which lost 0 bases and 0 bases, there was a span of 6 bases. CDR3 residues: CASSLGQTNTGELFF. The DNA of the CDR3 is TGCGCCAGCAGCTTGGGTCAAACGAACACCGGGGAGCTGTTTTTT. Full variable domain (outside the CDR3, taken from reference TRBV5-1 and TRBJ2-2): KAGVTQTPRYLIKTRGQQVTLSCSPISGHRSVSWYQQTPGQGLQFLFEYFSETQRNKGNFPGRFSGRQFSNSRSEMNVSTLELGDSALYLCASSLGQTNTGELFFGEGSRLTVL.

This clonotype was seen repeatedly, ten times or more. This chain connects TRBV20-1 to TRBJ2-5, with D possibly TRBD1 on 5 matching bases. The CDR3 totals 14 residues. Between the trimmed V and J ends, which lost 7 bases and 1 base, there was a span of 16 bases. Germline assignment: CDR1 DFQATT and CDR2 SNEGSKA (reference sequence). The CDR3 here is CSVPSPGRQETQYF. CDR3 nucleotide sequence: TGCAGTGTTCCCTCCCCAGGGCGCCAAGAGACCCAGTACTTC.

Comments on this clonotype: A read error is likely, as this CDR3 ends without the conserved phenylalanine or tryptophan. DNA for the CDR3: TGCGCCAGCAGCTTGGGGGAATCTGGGGCCAACGTCCTGACTATC. Its translation is CASSLGESGANVLTI. The chain employs TRBV5-1 and TRBJ2-6, with D uncertain. The CDR3 is 15 amino acids. Germline V gene data show CDR1 as SGHRS and CDR2 as YFSETQ. Trimming pared 0 bases from V and 1 base from J, leaving 5 bases between.

Ten or more counts support this clonotype. This chain links TRBV3-1 with TRBJ1-1; 10 bases map to TRBD1. CDR3 length: 16 residues. V gave up 1 base and J gave up 11 bases; unmatched junction bases: 13. CDR1 is LGHDT and CDR2 is YNNKEL in the germline V gene (reference sequence). The CDR3, as DNA: TGTGCCAGCAGCCAAGCCGGGACAGGGGTACAAAACCTGGCTTTCTTT. It codes for CASSQAGTGVQNLAFF.